The 32 T cell receptor beta chains reported below all come from one sample, sequenced in a study of blood T cell repertoires in COVID-19. Generated by immunoSEQ multiplex PCR, the TCRdb table keeps only in-frame clones and is missing some. The sample carries under 150,000 clones, approximately 73% recorded once. The sequenced sample was peripheral blood. The receptors here all came from a man aged 55 to 70 with acute or convalescent COVID-19.

The chain has TRBV5-5 and TRBJ2-2; TRBD1 is a possible D gene (6 bases). Trimming pared 4 bases from V and 5 bases from J, leaving 15 bases between. CDR3 length: 15 residues. Germline values: CDR1 SGHKS, CDR2 YYEKEE (reference sequence). Written as DNA, the CDR3 is TGTGCCAGCAGCGAGGGACCAGGGGAAACCGGGGAGCTGTTTTTT. This encodes CASSEGPGETGELFF.

The chain uses TRBV7-9 and TRBJ1-2, with 7 bases lining up with TRBD1. Looked up from germline, CDR1 is SEHNR and CDR2 is FQNEAQ (reference sequence). V shed 5 bases, J shed 4 bases, and the junction held 7 bases outside the gene matches. The CDR3 extends over 14 amino acids. CDR3 protein: CASSARQGSYGYTF. The CDR3, as DNA: TGTGCCAGCAGCGCCCGACAGGGTTCCTATGGCTACACCTTC.

This clone was seen only a few times. The rearrangement links TRBV5-1 to TRBJ1-3, with D maybe TRBD1 (6 bases). Trimming left V 0 bases short and J 8 bases short, with 12 bases between. Germline CDR1 SGHRS, CDR2 YFSETQ. This CDR3 is 14 amino acids long. CDR3 sequence (DNA): TGCGCCAGCAGCTTGGCAGGGGATGGTGACACCATATATTTT. This codes for CASSLAGDGDTIYF.

The gene calls are TRBV29-1 and TRBJ2-3, with TRBD2 matching over 7 bases. J lost 3 bases, V lost 6 bases, and 9 bases had no gene match. Germline loops: CDR1 SQVTM, CDR2 ANQGSEA. The CDR3 has 14 residues. CDR3: CSVGGSSDTDTQYF. In DNA, the CDR3 is TGCAGCGTGGGGGGGTCTAGCGATACAGATACGCAGTATTTT.

The V gene is TRBV7-9, the J gene TRBJ1-2; 8 bases line up with TRBD1. Trimming cost V 7 bases and J 9 bases; bases outside gene matches: 7. The CDR3 contains 12 residues. Germline V gene data show CDR1 as SEHNR and CDR2 as FQNEAQ (reference sequence). The CDR3 loop reads CASTRDRSSYTF. The CDR3 DNA is TGTGCCAGCACCCGGGACAGGTCAAGCTACACCTTC.

The CDR3 is CASSANPGTSGSRRTDTQYF. The CDR3 DNA follows: TGTGCCAGCAGCGCAAACCCAGGGACTAGCGGGAGCCGGCGCACAGATACGCAGTATTTT. The chain uses TRBV9 and TRBJ2-3; 14 bases are a match to TRBD2. The CDR3 totals 20 residues. V shed 3 bases and J 1 base; nucleotides not matched to a gene: 13. In germline, CDR1 is SGDLS, CDR2 YYNGEE.

The chain uses TRBV10-3 and TRBJ2-5; TRBD2 might be the D (5 bases). Germline V lookup: CDR1 ENHRY, CDR2 SYGVKD. The V and J ends lost 6 bases and 5 bases respectively, with 10 bases between them. CDR3 length equals 12 residues. The CDR3 region is CAISPRGETQYF. CDR3 sequence (DNA): TGTGCCATCAGCCCCAGAGGGGAGACCCAGTACTTC.

This clone was detected only once. This sequence joins TRBV7-2 and TRBJ2-7; 9 bases are a match to TRBD1. CDR1 is SGHTA and CDR2 is FQGNSA in the germline V gene. The CDR3 spans 15 residues. J lost 5 bases, V lost 3 bases, and 8 bases had no gene match. The CDR3 protein is CASSFPGQGTNEQYF. The CDR3 region has the DNA TGTGCCAGCAGCTTTCCGGGACAGGGTACAAACGAGCAGTACTTC.

This CDR3 is CASSQMTEMNTEAFF. CDR3 nucleotide sequence: TGTGCCAGCAGTCAGATGACAGAGATGAACACTGAAGCTTTCTTT. V is TRBV5-6 and J is TRBJ1-1, with D possibly TRBD1 on 5 matching bases. The germline CDR1 and CDR2 sequences are SGHDT and YYEEEE. CDR3 length: 15 amino acids. V lost 5 bases to trimming and J lost 0 bases, with 14 bases between them.

This clone was observed a single time. The chain has TRBV10-1 and TRBJ2-1, with 8 bases matching TRBD1. The CDR3 loop spans 12 amino acids. Germline values: CDR1 WNHNN, CDR2 SYGVQD (reference sequence). The J segment lost 12 bases and the V segment lost 6 bases, leaving 7 bases of the junction unmatched. The CDR3 DNA is TGCGCCAGCAGAGGACAGGGTGGTCGGCAGTTCTTC. Encoded protein: CASRGQGGRQFF.

This sequence joins TRBV19 and TRBJ2-7, with 11 bases lining up with TRBD2. Germline V gene lookup returns CDR1 LNHDA and CDR2 SQIVND (reference sequence). V was clipped by 5 bases and J by 6 bases; unmatched bases: 9. This CDR3 has 15 amino acids. The CDR3 spells CASSLSGLAVSEQYF. CDR3 sequence (DNA): TGTGCCAGTAGTTTATCGGGACTAGCGGTTTCCGAGCAGTACTTC.

The gene calls are TRBV5-1 and TRBJ2-7; TRBD2 agrees at 7 bases. CDR1 and CDR2 from the germline V gene are SGHRS and YFSETQ. With V trimmed by 5 bases and J by 3 bases, 5 bases remained unmatched. This CDR3 has 13 amino acids. The CDR3 DNA is TGCGCCAGCAGTCTACTAGCGAACTACGAGCAGTACTTC. This encodes CASSLLANYEQYF.

This chain uses TRBV6-1 with TRBJ1-5, with D unresolved. Per germline, CDR1 MNHNS and CDR2 SASEGT. V lost 0 bases to trimming and J lost 2 bases, with 14 bases between them. The CDR3 extends over 17 amino acids. DNA for the CDR3: TGTGCCAGCAGTGAAGCGGCCCGGGTGCGAGGCAATCAGCCCCAGCATTTT. It encodes CASSEAARVRGNQPQHF.

The genes are TRBV11-2 and TRBJ2-7; a possible D gene is TRBD2 (5 bases). Germline V gene sequence: CDR1 SGHAT, CDR2 FQNNGV. The CDR3 totals 17 residues. The V gene lost 5 bases and the J gene lost 1 base, with 21 bases spanning the gap. CDR3 amino acids: CASSPLAPSIPSYEQYF. The CDR3 DNA sequence: TGTGCCAGCAGCCCCTTAGCCCCTAGCATTCCGTCCTACGAGCAGTACTTC. The full variable domain, completed using reference TRBV11-2 and TRBJ2-7, is EAGVAQSPRYKIIEKRQSVAFWCNPISGHATLYWYQQILGQGPKLLIQFQNNGVVDDSQLPKDRFSAERLKGVDSTLKIQPAKLEDSAVYLCASSPLAPSIPSYEQYFGPGTRLTVT.

This clone was recorded only once. The chain carries TRBV27 and TRBJ2-7; maybe TRBD1 (6 bases). CDR3 length: 16 amino acids. Germline V gene lookup returns CDR1 MNHEY and CDR2 SMNVEV (reference sequence). V was trimmed by 0 bases and J by 0 bases, leaving 12 bases between them. CDR3 sequence reads: CASSLSTGATSYEQYF. CDR3 bases: TGTGCCAGCAGTTTATCGACAGGTGCAACCTCCTACGAGCAGTACTTC.

V gene TRBV18 combines with J gene TRBJ1-1; perhaps TRBD1 as D (6 bases). V lost 3 bases, J lost 2 bases, and 13 bases lay in between. Germline CDR1 KGHSH, CDR2 LQKENI. The CDR3 is 15 amino acids. The CDR3 DNA is TGTGCCAGCTCACCGAACAGGGCCCCCAACACTGAAGCTTTCTTT. This translates into CASSPNRAPNTEAFF.

The chain links TRBV7-6 to TRBJ1-4; 8 positions match TRBD1. The CDR3 loop spans 14 amino acids. Trimming took 1 base from V and 7 from J; bases not matched to a gene: 2. CDR1 and CDR2 (germline): SGHVS, FNYEAQ. The CDR3 coding sequence is TGTGCCAGCAGCTTAGGACAGGGGATTGAAAAACTGTTTTTT. Protein sequence: CASSLGQGIEKLFF.

The chain recombines TRBV19 with TRBJ1-2, with D unresolved. V was pared by 5 bases and J by 4 bases, with 8 bases between. CDR1 and CDR2 from the germline V gene are LNHDA and SQIVND (reference sequence). The CDR3 length is 12 residues. In DNA, the CDR3 is TGTGCCAGTAGTTCCGGGTTCTATGGCTACACCTTC. Protein sequence: CASSSGFYGYTF.

Here the CDR3 reads CASRTSGGETQYF. CDR3 DNA: TGTGCCAGCAGGACTAGCGGAGGGGAGACCCAGTACTTC. The rearrangement links TRBV6-5 to TRBJ2-5; 9 bases align to TRBD2. The CDR3 spans 13 residues. V lost 6 bases to trimming and J lost 5 bases; unmatched junction nucleotides: 4. CDR1 MNHEY and CDR2 SVGAGI come from the germline V gene.

On this clone: At the DNA level, this CDR3 is encoded by other sequences in the same sample as well. The DNA for the CDR3 is TGTGCCAGCAGCTCGGGACTAGCGGGAGATACGCAGTATTTT. Translating gives CASSSGLAGDTQYF. V and J are TRBV7-3 and TRBJ2-3; TRBD2 agrees at 12 bases. The V and J ends lost 4 bases and 5 bases, in that order; junction bases with no gene match: 1. The CDR3 runs 14 residues. Germline CDR1 SGHTA, CDR2 FQGTGA.

The rearrangement links TRBV19 to TRBJ1-1; possibly TRBD1 for D (5 bases). Deletions cut 1 base from V and 4 bases from J, with 10 bases between. The CDR3 length is 14 residues. CDR1 and CDR2 from the germline V gene are LNHDA and SQIVND (reference sequence). CDR3 amino acids: CASSIVGGGTEAFF. In DNA, the CDR3 is TGTGCCAGTAGTATAGTGGGGGGTGGCACTGAAGCTTTCTTT.

The chain recombines TRBV6-6 with TRBJ1-1, with a tentative D call TRBD1 (5 bases). V dropped 2 bases and J dropped 3 bases, with 13 bases sitting between them. The germline gives CDR1 MNHNY, CDR2 SVGAGI (reference sequence). This CDR3 contains 15 residues. The CDR3 DNA reads as TGTGCCAGCAGTTACCCCGCAGGGTCGGACACTGAAGCTTTCTTT. It encodes CASSYPAGSDTEAFF.

V usage is TRBV28 and J usage is TRBJ2-7; tentative D call: TRBD1 (5 bases). The V gene lost 2 bases and the J gene lost 2 bases, with 13 bases spanning the gap. Germline lookup yields CDR1 MDHEN and CDR2 SYDVKM. This CDR3 is built from 15 residues. The CDR3 bases are TGTGCCAGCAGTTTAGGGGCGGCTTTAGCCTACGAGCAGTACTTC. Translated: CASSLGAALAYEQYF.

The chain links TRBV16 to TRBJ2-7; 9 nucleotides line up with TRBD1. V was clipped by 5 bases and J by 2 bases; unmatched bases: 7. The CDR3 covers 15 residues. Germline CDR1 KGHSY, CDR2 FQNENV. The CDR3 sequence: CASSATGGGTYEQYF. CDR3 nucleotides: TGTGCCAGCAGCGCGACAGGGGGGGGCACCTACGAGCAGTACTTC.

This sequence joins TRBV5-1 and TRBJ2-3; TRBD2 might be the D (6 bases). Germline CDR1 and CDR2: SGHRS and YFSETQ. The CDR3 has 15 residues. V lost 0 bases to trimming and J lost 4 bases, with 12 bases between them. Here the CDR3 DNA reads TGCGCCAGCAGCTTGGTGGGGGGAAGCGCAGATACGCAGTATTTT. Translation: CASSLVGGSADTQYF.

This chain links TRBV11-2 with TRBJ2-1, with TRBD2 matching 12 bases. V was clipped by 3 bases and J by 11 bases; unmatched bases: 8. The CDR3 covers 15 residues. Germline V gives CDR1 SGHAT, CDR2 FQNNGV. The CDR3 coding sequence is TGTGCCAGCAGCTTGGGTAGACTAGCGGGAGAGAAGCAGTTCTTC. It yields the protein CASSLGRLAGEKQFF.

V usage is TRBV7-9 and J usage is TRBJ1-5; D call uncertain. V lost 4 bases and J lost 9, with 10 bases in between. Germline V gene data show CDR1 as SEHNR and CDR2 as FQNEAQ (reference sequence). The CDR3 sequence is 12 residues long. The CDR3 sequence is CASSSNTPPQHF. CDR3 bases: TGTGCCAGCAGCTCCAACACCCCGCCCCAGCATTTT.

The chain carries TRBV7-2 and TRBJ1-6; D uncertain. Germline assignment: CDR1 SGHTA and CDR2 FQGNSA. The germline V and J ends were trimmed by 5 bases and 7 bases, with 15 bases remaining between them. The CDR3 extends over 15 amino acids. The CDR3 sequence is CASSLPPGTNSPLHF. The CDR3 region has the DNA TGTGCCAGCAGCCTACCTCCGGGAACAAATTCACCCCTCCACTTT.

CDR3 nucleotides: TGCGCCAGCAGCCCCCGACTAGCGGGAGGGCCAGATACGCAGTATTTT. This gives the protein CASSPRLAGGPDTQYF. V gene TRBV5-1 combines with J gene TRBJ2-3; TRBD2 matches at 14 bases. The CDR3 extends over 16 amino acids. Trimming cost V 4 bases and J 4 bases; bases outside gene matches: 5. Germline values: CDR1 SGHRS, CDR2 YFSETQ.

The chain couples TRBV19 to TRBJ1-1, with a tentative D call TRBD1 (6 bases). The germline V gene encodes CDR1 LNHDA and CDR2 SQIVND (reference sequence). This CDR3 has 16 amino acids. The V end was cut by 1 base, the J end by 0 bases, with 12 bases between. CDR3 nucleotides: TGTGCCAGTAGTATAGCTTTGGGACACGTGAACACTGAAGCTTTCTTT. Translated, it gives CASSIALGHVNTEAFF.

The chain couples TRBV10-1 to TRBJ2-5; 8 nucleotides match TRBD1. The CDR3 has 12 amino acids. Germline loops: CDR1 WNHNN, CDR2 SYGVQD (reference sequence). Trimming took 6 bases from V and 7 from J; bases not matched to a gene: 4. CDR3 sequence: CASSGQGGTQYF. Here the CDR3 DNA reads TGCGCCAGCAGCGGACAGGGAGGGACCCAGTACTTC.

This rearrangement joins TRBV28 to TRBJ1-2, with D possibly matching TRBD1 (5 bases). This CDR3 is 13 amino acids long. Trimming removed 2 bases at V and 2 bases at J, with 6 bases between. Germline V gene data show CDR1 as MDHEN and CDR2 as SYDVKM. The CDR3: CASSLHRNYGYTF. The CDR3 DNA reads as TGTGCCAGCAGTTTACACAGGAACTATGGCTACACCTTC.